Each of the 22 T cell receptor beta chains below was sequenced from the same sample in a study of blood T cells in healthy people across ages. Alongside a J-beta primer mix, a sample-barcoded 5' primer served in a second PCR lasting about 7 to 12 cycles. Each CDR3 protein gets one entry after TCRdb re-called the 5' RACE reads with MiXCR. This repertoire shows a few hundred thousand distinct CDR3 sequences, about 29% found once; its top ten account for 3% to 4.5%. The sample was also linked to a second study, of T cells of mothers and their children.

The sequencing sample was made of blood. Receptors were obtained from a boy aged 2 to 9 in good health.

This clonotype was detected only a few times. This chain uses TRBV10-3 with TRBJ2-2, with a weak D call TRBD2 (6 bases). The V end was cut by 6 bases, the J end by 8 bases, with 10 bases between. CDR3 length: 12 residues. CDR1 and CDR2 from the germline V gene are ENHRY and SYGVKD. The CDR3 DNA follows: TGTGCCATCAGGGAGGGTTCTGGGGAGCTGTTTTTT. Translating gives CAIREGSGELFF.

Only a few counts were recorded for this clonotype. The chain is built from TRBV29-1 and TRBJ1-2, with D unclear. Germline lookup yields CDR1 SQVTM and CDR2 ANQGSEA. The CDR3 runs to 12 residues. V lost 2 bases and J 4 bases, leaving 8 bases between the germline ends. The CDR3 loop is CSVEYGFYGYTF. For the CDR3, the DNA is TGCAGCGTTGAATACGGGTTCTATGGCTACACCTTC. The variable domain in full, with the rest retrieved from reference TRBV29-1 and TRBJ1-2, is SAVISQKPSRDICQRGTSLTIQCQVDSQVTMMFWYRQQPGQSLTLIATANQGSEATYESGFVIDKFPISRPNLTFSTLTVSNMSPEDSSIYLCSVEYGFYGYTFGSGTRLTVV.

The chain combines TRBV7-9 with TRBJ2-2; TRBD2 matches 13 bases. The germline V gene encodes CDR1 SEHNR and CDR2 FQNEAQ (reference sequence). The V gene end was trimmed by 0 bases and the J gene end by 10 bases; junction bases not matched to a gene: 14. The CDR3 is 19 amino acids. The CDR3 nucleotides are TGTGCCAGCAGCTTAGCGCTAACTAGCGGGAGGGCCGGGAAAGCGGAGCTGTTTTTT. Amino acids: CASSLALTSGRAGKAELFF.

This clonotype was found a few times. This sequence joins TRBV11-1 and TRBJ1-1; weak D call: TRBD1 (6 bases). Germline lookup yields CDR1 SGHAT and CDR2 FQDESV (reference sequence). The CDR3 has 20 amino acids. Deletions cut 2 bases from V and 3 bases from J, with 28 bases between. The CDR3 sequence is CASSLSQGIWGRGFDTEAFF. CDR3 sequence (DNA): TGTGCCAGCAGCTTATCTCAGGGAATCTGGGGGCGCGGATTCGACACTGAAGCTTTCTTT.

V gene TRBV7-9 combines with J gene TRBJ2-3; 7 bases map to TRBD2. Looked up from germline, CDR1 is SEHNR and CDR2 is FQNEAQ (reference sequence). Losses at the gene ends were 4 bases for V and 6 bases for J; bases not matched to a gene: 10. The CDR3 consists of 15 residues. CDR3 nucleotide sequence: TGTGCCAGCAGCTCAGCTAGCGGAGTAAGGGATACGCAGTATTTT. It is translated as CASSSASGVRDTQYF.

This clonotype has just a few counts. This chain uses TRBV5-1 with TRBJ2-5; D unresolved. Germline V gives CDR1 SGHRS, CDR2 YFSETQ. The CDR3 is 13 residues long. Trimming stripped 1 base from V and 1 base from J, with 5 bases between. This chain's CDR3 is CASSLNGQETQYF. The CDR3 coding sequence is TGCGCCAGCAGCTTGAACGGCCAAGAGACCCAGTACTTC.

The chain has TRBV2 and TRBJ2-5; possibly TRBD1 for D (6 bases). Germline values: CDR1 SNHLY, CDR2 FYNNEI. V shed 6 bases and J shed 5 bases, with 19 bases lying between them. The CDR3 consists of 15 residues. CDR3 DNA: TGTGCCAGCAGGGCATTCAAAACAGGGTGGGAGACCCAGTACTTC. Amino acid sequence: CASRAFKTGWETQYF.

A few counts support this clonotype. The chain has TRBV18 and TRBJ2-5; TRBD2 agrees at 9 bases. The V gene's germline CDR1 is KGHSH and CDR2 LQKENI. This CDR3 spans 16 amino acids. V was pared by 6 bases and J by 1 base, with 9 bases of the junction left unmatched. CDR3 coding DNA: TGTGCCAGCTCTGAATTGGAGCGGGGGGCCCAAGAGACCCAGTACTTC. This encodes CASSELERGAQETQYF.

The rearrangement uses TRBV5-1 and TRBJ1-3; D may be TRBD1 (5 bases). V was cut by 4 bases and J by 2 bases, with 13 bases left in between. Germline CDR1 is SGHRS and CDR2 is YFSETQ. The CDR3 sequence is 15 residues long. CDR3 sequence (DNA): TGCGCCAGCAGCGGCGGGACTGCTACTGGAAACACCATATATTTT. It yields the protein CASSGGTATGNTIYF.

In regard to this clonotype: At one end, the junction sequence differs from germline, possibly due to a read error. The chain combines TRBV10-3 with TRBJ1-1; D is possibly TRBD1 (5 bases). The V gene's germline CDR1 is ENHRY and CDR2 SYGVKD. The CDR3 has 13 amino acids. The CDR3 region is CAISGWRDAEALF. The CDR3 DNA reads as TGTGCCATCAGTGGTTGGAGGGACGCTGAAGCTTTGTTT.

The chain's CDR3 is CASSDGLLKQYF. CDR3 nucleotide sequence: TGCGCCAGCAGTGACGGCCTGTTGAAGCAGTACTTC. This sequence joins TRBV10-1 and TRBJ2-1; D is undetermined. The closer fit of TRBJ2-7 to the DNA end suggests the J call may be wrong. Germline CDR1 is WNHNN and CDR2 is SYGVQD (reference sequence). The CDR3 consists of 12 residues.

This clonotype was seen a handful of times. The chain combines TRBV27 with TRBJ2-5; D may be TRBD2 (6 bases). The CDR3 consists of 15 residues. Germline V gene lookup returns CDR1 MNHEY and CDR2 SMNVEV (reference sequence). Trimming shortened V by 3 bases and J by 5 bases, and 16 bases separated the two germline ends. The CDR3 here is CASSLAGSARETQYF. The DNA of the CDR3 is TGTGCCAGCAGTTTGGCGGGATCAGCCCGGGAGACCCAGTACTTC.

V usage is TRBV12-3 or TRBV12-4 and J usage is TRBJ2-4; 9 nucleotides agree with TRBD2. CDR3 length: 15 residues. With 1 base clipped from V and 6 bases from J, the junction kept 4 bases outside the gene matches. For the CDR3, the DNA is TGTGCCAGCAGTTTAGGGCGGGAGGGACTAAACATTCAGTACTTC. Protein sequence: CASSLGREGLNIQYF.

This clonotype was picked up one time. This rearrangement joins TRBV7-2 to TRBJ1-3; D is ambiguous. This CDR3 spans 16 amino acids. Trimming pared 5 bases from V and 0 bases from J, leaving 14 bases between. The germline V gene has CDR1 SGHTA and CDR2 FQGNSA. The CDR3 loop is CASSLGGPTSGNTIYF. The CDR3 region has the DNA TGTGCCAGCAGCCTCGGAGGGCCTACCTCTGGAAACACCATATATTTT. The whole variable domain, filled in from reference TRBV7-2 and TRBJ1-3, reads GAGVSQSPSNKVTEKGKDVELRCDPISGHTALYWYRQSLGQGLEFLIYFQGNSAPDKSGLPSDRFSAERTGGSVSTLTIQRTQQEDSAVYLCASSLGGPTSGNTIYFGEGSWLTVV.

This clonotype was seen at least ten times. The gene calls are TRBV7-9 and TRBJ2-5; 8 bases match TRBD2. V dropped 5 bases and J dropped 4; count of bases not matched to a gene: 9. The germline V gene encodes CDR1 SEHNR and CDR2 FQNEAQ (reference sequence). This CDR3 region has 15 residues. CDR3 region: CASSVAGGQGETQYF. CDR3 DNA: TGTGCCAGCAGCGTCGCGGGAGGCCAGGGAGAGACCCAGTACTTC. The full variable domain, completed using reference TRBV7-9 and TRBJ2-5, is DTGVSQNPRHKITKRGQNVTFRCDPISEHNRLYWYRQTLGQGPEFLTYFQNEAQLEKSRLLSDRFSAERPKGSFSTLEIQRTEQGDSAMYLCASSVAGGQGETQYFGPGTRLLVL.

Many counts were recorded for this clonotype. The chain joins TRBV10-3 to TRBJ2-5; TRBD2 matches at 8 bases. J gave up 3 bases and V 4 bases, and 4 bases lay outside the gene matches. This CDR3 comprises 14 residues. Germline CDR1 reads ENHRY; CDR2 reads SYGVKD. The CDR3 DNA is TGTGCCATCAGTGGGTCAGCGGGAGAAGAGACCCAGTACTTC. It translates to CAISGSAGEETQYF.

In regard to this clonotype: An end of the junction does not agree with germline; a read error may underlie this. The V call is TRBV9, the J call TRBJ2-2; the D gene is possibly TRBD2 (7 bases). Germline lookup yields CDR1 SGDLS and CDR2 YYNGEE. The CDR3 extends over 16 amino acids. Here the CDR3 reads CASTVGGALNTGELFF. CDR3 DNA: TGTGCCAGCACCGTAGGGGGGGCACTGAACACCGGGGAGCTGTTTTTT.

The CDR3 spells CASGLGGLNTEAFF. CDR3 nucleotide sequence: TGTGCCAGCGGCCTGGGGGGGCTGAACACTGAAGCTTTCTTT. The chain combines TRBV7-2 with TRBJ1-1; D perhaps matches TRBD1 (6 bases). CDR1 and CDR2 (germline): SGHTA, FQGNSA. V lost 8 bases to trimming and J lost 0 bases, with 13 bases between them. This CDR3 contains 14 residues.

About this clonotype itself: One end of the junction does not line up with germline, which may come from a read error. V and J are TRBV13 and TRBJ2-4; 9 positions agree with TRBD2. CDR1 is PRHDT and CDR2 is FYEKMQ in the germline V gene (reference sequence). The CDR3 runs 16 residues. The CDR3 region is CVSSLAGDVPKNIQYF. The CDR3 DNA sequence: TGTGTCAGCAGCTTAGCGGGAGACGTCCCCAAAAACATTCAGTACTTC.

CDR3 sequence: CASSSPSSGLNTGELFF. The CDR3 DNA follows: TGTGCCAGCAGTTCGCCTAGTAGCGGGCTGAACACCGGGGAGCTGTTTTTT. The chain couples TRBV6-5 to TRBJ2-2; TRBD2 matches 7 bases. This CDR3 spans 17 amino acids. Germline V gene lookup returns CDR1 MNHEY and CDR2 SVGAGI. With 4 bases clipped from V and 1 base from J, the junction kept 9 bases outside the gene matches.

This clonotype was counted only a few times. CDR3 nucleotides: TGCAGTGCTAGAGCCGGGGACTATGGCTACACCTTC. It specifies CSARAGDYGYTF. The chain carries TRBV20-1 and TRBJ1-2, with D unresolved. The CDR3 contains 12 residues. Germline CDR1 reads DFQATT; CDR2 reads SNEGSKA (reference sequence). Trimming pared 1 base from V and 3 bases from J, leaving 6 bases between.

This chain uses TRBV20-1 with TRBJ2-1; TRBD2 is a possible D gene (5 bases). Germline V gene sequence: CDR1 DFQATT, CDR2 SNEGSKA (reference sequence). This CDR3 has 13 amino acids. The V end lost 1 base, the J end lost 5 bases, and 9 bases lay between the germline ends. The CDR3 loop reads CSARVRADNEQFF. CDR3 sequence (DNA): TGCAGTGCTAGAGTGAGGGCCGACAATGAGCAGTTCTTC.